This T cell receptor (beta chain) was captured in a study of blood T cell repertoires in COVID-19. Across the study: The samples span acute and convalescent COVID-19 from the United States, Italy and Spain. The analysed material was cDNA or gDNA that came from T cells, B-cell-depleted T cells, or PBMCs.

CDR3 size: 15 residues. CDR1 and CDR2 (germline): MGHRA, YSYEKL. V shed 4 bases and J 0 bases; nucleotides not matched to a gene: 3. Per the original data handling: From reference gene primer amplification, estimates of nucleated cell counts were derived. Clones were read by immunoSEQ multiplex PCR, and TCRdb kept only the in-frame ones, dropping some. Clone size and the V and J calls come from that table; the DNA yielded D and trimming. Of under 110,000 clones in the sample, 92% were seen once. This sequence originates from a man aged 45-60 years with active COVID-19. Sequencing was performed on peripheral blood. The chain carries TRBV4-1 and TRBJ1-5; 7 bases match TRBD1. In nucleotides, the CDR3 is TGCGCCAGCAGCCCGGGACAGAATAGCAATCAGCCCCAGCATTTT. This gives the protein CASSPGQNSNQPQHF.